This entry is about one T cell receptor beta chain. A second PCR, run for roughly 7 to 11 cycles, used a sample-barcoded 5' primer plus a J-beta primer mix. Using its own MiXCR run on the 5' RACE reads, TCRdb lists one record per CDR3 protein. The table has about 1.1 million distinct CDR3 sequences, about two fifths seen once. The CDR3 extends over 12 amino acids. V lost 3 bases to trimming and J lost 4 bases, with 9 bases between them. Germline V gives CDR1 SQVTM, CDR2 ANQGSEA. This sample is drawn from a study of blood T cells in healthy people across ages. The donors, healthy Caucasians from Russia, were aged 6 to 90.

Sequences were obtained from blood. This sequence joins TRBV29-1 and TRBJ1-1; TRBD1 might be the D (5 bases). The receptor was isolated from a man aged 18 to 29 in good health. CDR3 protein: CSVEGVGTEAFF. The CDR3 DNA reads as TGCAGCGTTGAGGGGGTGGGCACTGAAGCTTTCTTT. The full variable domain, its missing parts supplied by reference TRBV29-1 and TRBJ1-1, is SAVISQKPSRDICQRGTSLTIQCQVDSQVTMMFWYRQQPGQSLTLIATANQGSEATYESGFVIDKFPISRPNLTFSTLTVSNMSPEDSSIYLCSVEGVGTEAFFGQGTRLTVV.